This T cell receptor beta chain was captured in a study of T cell repertoires in cytomegalovirus infection. Study information: Both CMV infection and a matching HLA type were indicated by public TCR beta signatures.

Study observations and caveats: Carriers of CMV and the relevant HLA type were discriminated by public TCR beta frequency.

This CDR3 comprises 13 residues. CDR1 and CDR2 (germline): ENHRY, SYGVKD. The junction had 3 bases not matched to a gene; V was cut back by 7 bases and J by 6 bases. This clonotype was counted ten times or more. Its specificity is not known. Each CDR3 protein is one row after TCRdb ran MiXCR on the reads. The sample holds under 300,000 distinct CDR3 sequences, 20% to 25% seen once. The TCR sequence derives from a human donor in good health (CMV status not recorded). Some clones in this sample may be carry-over from other donors' samples. Sequencing used cultured PBMCs, obtained from culture after CMV antigen stimulation. The chain recombines TRBV10-3 with TRBJ2-7, with 13 bases aligning to TRBD2. CDR3 nucleotide sequence: TGTGCCATCAAGGGACTAGCGGGACCCGAGCAGTACGTC. Its translation: CAIKGLAGPEQYV.